Listed below are T cell receptor beta chains from one sample, sequenced in a study of CD8 T cells in Susac syndrome. TCRdb re-analysed the immunoSEQ multiplex PCR reads in MiXCR, keeping a single row per CDR3 protein. The profile shows 130,000 or so distinct CDR3 sequences, 94% of them singletons. Sequencing input: CD4+ T cells from PBMCs. These receptors were obtained from a human donor in good health. CDR3s include the opening cysteine and the closing phenylalanine or tryptophan. The D gene is left open where the match is weak. Size tells how often a clone was seen (once, few, many) or the class of an expanded clone, and some rows leave it out.

size,J,D,V,DNA,CDR3
-,TRBJ2-2,-,TRBV29-1,TGCAGCGTTGTGGCAACCGCTCTAAACACCGGGGAGCTGTTTTTT,CSVVATALNTGELFF
-,TRBJ2-5,TRBD2,TRBV2,TGTGCCAGCAAAAATAGCGGGAGAGAGACCCAGTACTTC,CASKNSGRETQYF
-,TRBJ2-3,-,TRBV30,TGTGCCTGGAGTGGGGGGTCCAGTACGCAGTATTTT,CAWSGGSSTQYF
once,TRBJ1-2,-,TRBV10-3,TGTGCCATCAGTACGGACAGCTATGGCTACACCTTC,CAISTDSYGYTF
-,TRBJ2-7,-,TRBV20-1,TGCAGTGCCCATTTATACAATAAATACGAGCAGTACTTC,CSAHLYNKYEQYF
-,TRBJ1-1,-,TRBV7-3,TGTGCCAGCTCGACCCAGGAACAGACTGAAGCTTTCTTT,CASSTQEQTEAFF
-,TRBJ2-7,-,TRBV18,TGTGCCAGCTCACCACCTGGACACGACCCCAACGAGCAGTACTTC,CASSPPGHDPNEQYF
-,TRBJ2-7,TRBD2,TRBV7-2,TGTGCCAGCAGCCCGCCGACTAGCGTCTCGGGGGAGCAGTACTTC,CASSPPTSVSGEQYF
-,TRBJ2-2,-,TRBV4-1,TGCGCCAGCAGCCAAGATCCGAAGCGCAGTTGGGGGCCCGGGGAGCTGTTTTTT,CASSQDPKRSWGPGELFF
-,TRBJ2-6,-,TRBV20-1,TGCAGTGCTAGATCCAGCTCTGGGGCCAACGTCCTGACTTTC,CSARSSSGANVLTF
-,TRBJ2-7,-,TRBV30,TGTGCCTGGGCCCCTTTGGGGGTATCCTACGAGCAGTACTTC,CAWAPLGVSYEQYF
-,TRBJ1-3,-,TRBV10-3,TGTGCCATCAGTGAGGGAGGGGCCTCTGGAAACACCATATATTTT,CAISEGGASGNTIYF
-,TRBJ2-5,TRBD1,TRBV20-1,TGCAGTGCTAGAGATTTTCGGACAGGGGGTGTCTTGGAGACCCAGTACTTC,CSARDFRTGGVLETQYF
-,TRBJ1-4,-,TRBV5-1,TGCGCCAGCAGCTTGGAAGGCAGCACTAATGAAAAACTGTTTTTT,CASSLEGSTNEKLFF
-,TRBJ2-3,-,TRBV7-7,TGTGCTAGCAGCCTCTCCGGAGGGGCGTCAGATACGCAGTATTTT,CASSLSGGASDTQYF
-,TRBJ2-3,-,TRBV10-3,TGTGCCATCAGTGAGTCTTTGGGTTCAGATACGCAGTATTTT,CAISESLGSDTQYF
-,TRBJ2-1,TRBD2,TRBV3-1,TGTGCCAGCAGCCAAGGGTCTAGCGGGAGCTTTGACAATGAGCAGTTCTTC,CASSQGSSGSFDNEQFF
-,TRBJ2-7,TRBD2,TRBV7-9,TGTGCCAGCACGCCGGGACTAGCGAGTCTCGGCGAGCAGTACTTC,CASTPGLASLGEQYF
-,TRBJ2-1,-,TRBV12-3/TRBV12-4,TGTGCCAGCAGTGGTCCCTACAATGAGCAGTTCTTC,CASSGPYNEQFF
-,TRBJ2-2,-,TRBV29-1,TGCAGCGGAATCCCGGACACCGGGGAGCTGTTTTTT,CSGIPDTGELFF
-,TRBJ2-7,TRBD2,TRBV2,TGTGCCAGCAGTACTAGCGGGGAACTCTACGAGCAGTACTTC,CASSTSGELYEQYF
-,TRBJ2-7,TRBD2,TRBV7-8,TGTGCCAGCAGCCCCTACCGACTAGCGGGTAACTACGAGCAGTACTTC,CASSPYRLAGNYEQYF
-,TRBJ2-2,-,TRBV3-1,TGTGCCAGCAGCCAATCGCTTTCCGACACCGGGGAGCTGTTTTTT,CASSQSLSDTGELFF
-,TRBJ2-3,-,TRBV7-3,TGTGCCAGCAGCTTAACGGGCGGCACAGATACGCAGTATTTT,CASSLTGGTDTQYF
-,TRBJ2-1,-,TRBV24-1,TGTGCCACCAGCCCGGGACTTCAAGACAATGAGCAGTTCTTC,CATSPGLQDNEQFF
once,TRBJ1-6,-,TRBV5-4,TGTGCCAGCAGCTTGGGGCAGGGCCTTGGATCACCCCTCCACTTT,CASSLGQGLGSPLHF
once,TRBJ2-7,-,TRBV5-1,TGCGCCAGCAGCTTGAATGGAGGCCTTGGGCCCTACGAGCAGTACTTC,CASSLNGGLGPYEQYF
-,TRBJ2-3,-,TRBV4-2,TGTGCCAGCAGCCAAGAGAAGTGGGATACGCAGTATTTT,CASSQEKWDTQYF
-,TRBJ1-1,TRBD1,TRBV6-5,TGTGCCAGCAGTCGAACACAGGGGGTAGGCACTGAAGCTTTCTTT,CASSRTQGVGTEAFF
-,TRBJ2-4,TRBD2,TRBV12-3/TRBV12-4,TGTGCCAGCAGTCCCCGGGGGGGGGTAGCCAAAAACATTCAGTACTTC,CASSPRGGVAKNIQYF
-,TRBJ1-6,TRBD1,TRBV2,TGTGCCAGCACGGGACAGAGAAATTCACCCCTCCACTTT,CASTGQRNSPLHF
-,TRBJ1-5,TRBD1,TRBV28,TGTGCCAGCAGTTTACCCACAGGGGGCGAGCCCCAGCATTTT,CASSLPTGGEPQHF
-,TRBJ1-5,-,TRBV27,TGTGCCAGCAGTTCTCTGGGGAGGGGGAATCAGCCCCAGCATTTT,CASSSLGRGNQPQHF
once,TRBJ2-7,TRBD2,TRBV20-1,TGCAGTGCTAGAATTAGCGGGAGGGTCAGTCGCGAGCAGTACTTC,CSARISGRVSREQYF
-,TRBJ2-1,TRBD2,TRBV29-1,TGCAGCGTCCCCACTCCGGGAGGGCCTTCCTACAATGAGCAGTTCTTC,CSVPTPGGPSYNEQFF
-,TRBJ1-5,-,TRBV18,TGTGCCAGCTCACCCCAGGGGCTTTATGGCAATCAGCCCCAGCATTTT,CASSPQGLYGNQPQHF
-,TRBJ2-2,-,TRBV14,TGTGCCAGCAGCCAACGGTCCCCAAACACCGGGGAGCTGTTTTTT,CASSQRSPNTGELFF
-,TRBJ2-1,-,TRBV10-3,TGTGCCATCAGTGAGGGGATACTCGGGACGCCCTACAATGAGCAGTTCTTC,CAISEGILGTPYNEQFF
-,TRBJ1-2,-,TRBV7-9,TGTGCCAGCAGCCTTACCAGGGGTGACTATGGCTACACCTTC,CASSLTRGDYGYTF
few,TRBJ1-1,-,TRBV6-6,TGTGCCAGCAGTTCTTTTAACACTGAAGCTTTCTTT,CASSSFNTEAFF
-,TRBJ2-5,-,TRBV5-6,TGTGCCCCCCGAGGGGGGCGAGGGGAGACCCAGTACTTC,CAPRGGRGETQYF
-,TRBJ2-3,TRBD2,TRBV5-1,TGCGCCAGCAGCTTGGTTGCGGGAGTTAAAGATACGCAGTATTTT,CASSLVAGVKDTQYF
-,TRBJ1-5,-,TRBV2,TGTGCCAGCTCTGGCAGCCGATCTGATCAGCCCCAGCATTTT,CASSGSRSDQPQHF
-,TRBJ1-5,-,TRBV12-3/TRBV12-4,TGTGCCAGCAGTGGGGTGGGGCCCCAGCATTTT,CASSGVGPQHF
-,TRBJ1-2,-,TRBV29-1,TGCAGCGTTGTGGGGGGGCCCTATGGCTACACCTTC,CSVVGGPYGYTF
-,TRBJ1-2,TRBD1,TRBV3-1,TGTGCCAGCAGCCAAGGACAGGGGGCGCTTGGCTATGGCTACACCTTC,CASSQGQGALGYGYTF
-,TRBJ1-2,-,TRBV2,TGTGCCAGCAGTGGGACACAGGGTTCGTATGGCTACACCTTC,CASSGTQGSYGYTF
-,TRBJ1-5,TRBD1,TRBV7-2,TGTGCCAGCAGGACCGACAGGGTTAGCAATCAGCCCCAGCATTTT,CASRTDRVSNQPQHF
once,TRBJ2-7,-,TRBV6-5,TGTGCCAGCAGTTCTGGGCAGGGGAACGTCGAGCAGTACTTC,CASSSGQGNVEQYF
-,TRBJ1-5,TRBD1,TRBV6-2/TRBV6-3,TGTGCCAGCAGTGTCAGGGGACAGAGCAATCAGCCCCAGCATTTT,CASSVRGQSNQPQHF
-,TRBJ2-7,TRBD2,TRBV7-3,TGTGCCAGCAGCTCGACTAGCGGGAGCTCCTACGAGCAGTACTTC,CASSSTSGSSYEQYF
-,TRBJ1-5,TRBD1,TRBV19,TGTGCCAGTAGTATTCAACAGGGGTGGGGGCAGCCCCAGCATTTT,CASSIQQGWGQPQHF
-,TRBJ2-1,-,TRBV3-1,TGTGCCAGCAGCCAAGGGGGCGGGGCAAGACTCTTC,CASSQGGGARLF
-,TRBJ1-1,-,TRBV7-2,TGTGCCAGCAGCAAACAGACAGACTACACTGAAGCTTTCTTT,CASSKQTDYTEAFF
-,TRBJ2-1,-,TRBV19,TGTGCCAGTAGTATTCACTCAGACAATGAGCAGTTCTTC,CASSIHSDNEQFF
-,TRBJ2-5,TRBD2,TRBV7-3,TGTGCCAGCAGCTTGGGATTAGCGGGAGGGGAGTCGGAGACCCAGTACTTC,CASSLGLAGGESETQYF
-,TRBJ1-5,-,TRBV27,TGTGCCAGCAGTTTGGGGCGATTCAGCAATCAGCCCCAGCATTTT,CASSLGRFSNQPQHF
once,TRBJ1-2,TRBD1,TRBV6-6,TGTGCCAGCAGTGACCCAGGGGGGGGCTACACCTTC,CASSDPGGGYTF
-,TRBJ2-3,TRBD2,TRBV6-1,TGTGCCAGCAGTCCACTAGCGGGGTCAACAGATACGCAGTATTTT,CASSPLAGSTDTQYF